These 20 T cell receptor beta chains were sequenced from one sample in a study of human T cells and chemical hapten exposure. TCRdb fed the RACE reads into MiXCR, producing one record per CDR3 protein. The table lists roughly 100,000 distinct CDR3 sequences, about 9.6% of them singletons, with approximately 2% in the top ten. Time point meaning: patch test 2, 6 weeks after DPC sensitization. Treatment noted: therapeutic diphenylcyclopropenone sensitization with weekly scalp DPC. The specimen was whole blood, collected in connection with sensitization to the hapten diphenylcyclopropenone (DPC). These receptors were obtained from a woman in her forties with alopecia areata. Some clones in this sample may be carry-over from other donors' samples.

There are many counts of this clonotype. The DNA of the CDR3 is TGTGCCAGCAGCCTGGGACAGGGGAGAACTGAAGCTTTCTTT. Translating gives CASSLGQGRTEAFF. The rearrangement uses TRBV7-6 and TRBJ1-1, with TRBD1 matching 10 bases. Germline-derived CDR1 and CDR2 are SGHVS and FNYEAQ. V shed 5 bases, J shed 5 bases, and the junction held 5 bases outside the gene matches. The CDR3 length is 14 residues.

This clonotype appeared a few times. The chain uses TRBV6-6 and TRBJ1-6, with 7 bases that match TRBD1. The length of the CDR3 is 14 residues. V shed 6 bases and J 10 bases; nucleotides not matched to a gene: 9. Germline V gene data show CDR1 as MNHNY and CDR2 as SVGAGI (reference sequence). CDR3 loop: CASSQAGGSSPLHF. The CDR3 nucleotides read TGTGCCAGCAGCCAGGCAGGGGGGAGCTCACCCCTCCACTTT.

This clonotype has a handful of counts. The V call is TRBV12-3 or TRBV12-4, the J call TRBJ2-2; 13 bases match TRBD2. The CDR3 runs to 14 residues. J was trimmed by 5 bases and V by 6 bases; bases with no gene match: 0. CDR3 protein: CASRTSGGTGELFF. Written as DNA, the CDR3 is TGTGCCAGCAGGACTAGCGGGGGGACCGGGGAGCTGTTTTTT.

The sample holds many counts of this clonotype. The chain links TRBV7-2 to TRBJ1-3, with D unresolved. Looked up from germline, CDR1 is SGHTA and CDR2 is FQGNSA. CDR3 length: 13 residues. The V end was cut by 1 base, the J end by 5 bases, with 6 bases between. The CDR3 reads CASSLGERNTIYF. CDR3 coding DNA: TGTGCCAGCAGCTTAGGGGAGCGAAACACCATATATTTT. Full variable domain (outside the CDR3, taken from reference TRBV7-2 and TRBJ1-3): GAGVSQSPSNKVTEKGKDVELRCDPISGHTALYWYRQSLGQGLEFLIYFQGNSAPDKSGLPSDRFSAERTGGSVSTLTIQRTQQEDSAVYLCASSLGERNTIYFGEGSWLTVV.

This clonotype was seen many times. V usage is TRBV9 and J usage is TRBJ2-1; possible D gene TRBD2, 5 bases. V shed 0 bases and J shed 2 bases, with 9 bases lying between them. Germline lookup yields CDR1 SGDLS and CDR2 YYNGEE. The CDR3 totals 15 residues. The CDR3 loop reads CASSVEAGPYNEQFF. In nucleotides, the CDR3 is TGTGCCAGCAGCGTAGAGGCGGGCCCCTACAATGAGCAGTTCTTC.

This clonotype occurred many times. V is TRBV6-6 and J is TRBJ2-7; 8 bases align to TRBD2. Germline CDR1 is MNHNY and CDR2 is SVGAGI (reference sequence). Unmatched junction bases numbered 7, after V lost 0 bases and J lost 6 bases. The length of the CDR3 is 15 residues. The CDR3 DNA follows: TGTGCCAGCAGTTACTCTGGCGGGAGGACGTTCGAGCAGTACTTC. Encoded protein: CASSYSGGRTFEQYF.

This clonotype was picked up many times. The rearrangement uses TRBV28 and TRBJ2-5; D is possibly TRBD1 (5 bases). Trimming left V 2 bases short and J 5 bases short, with 12 bases between. Germline V lookup: CDR1 MDHEN, CDR2 SYDVKM. CDR3 length equals 14 residues. The CDR3 loop reads CASSLQGARETQYF. The DNA for the CDR3 is TGTGCCAGCAGTTTACAAGGGGCGCGTGAGACCCAGTACTTC.

At least ten counts were recorded for this clonotype. The chain has TRBV24-1 and TRBJ2-4, with a tentative D call TRBD2 (7 bases). The CDR3 totals 14 residues. Germline V gene lookup returns CDR1 KGHDR and CDR2 SFDVKD. Trimming took 2 bases from V and 11 from J, leaving 15 bases between them. Here the CDR3 reads CATSDSGPGGVQYF. The CDR3 DNA follows: TGTGCCACCAGTGATTCGGGCCCGGGGGGCGTTCAGTACTTC.

As to this clonotype: A much larger clone is a single base away; this may be a read error. The CDR3 bases are TGTACCAGCAAGTACAGGGGAGCTGGGCCCCAGCATTTT. Encoded protein: CTSKYRGAGPQHF. The rearrangement joins TRBV12-3 or TRBV12-4 to TRBJ1-5, with TRBD1 matching 7 bases. This CDR3 has 13 residues.

This clonotype came up a few times. V is TRBV9 and J is TRBJ2-3; 7 bases align to TRBD1. Germline lookup yields CDR1 SGDLS and CDR2 YYNGEE. V was clipped by 8 bases and J by 4 bases; unmatched bases: 4. The CDR3 runs 12 residues. The CDR3 nucleotides are TGTGCCAGTAACAGGGGCGCAGATACGCAGTATTTT. Encoded protein: CASNRGADTQYF.

The gene calls are TRBV5-4 and TRBJ2-5, with D perhaps assigned TRBD1 or TRBD2 (5 bases each). CDR1 is SGHNT, CDR2 YYREEE, per germline (reference sequence). The CDR3 has 14 amino acids. V was clipped by 4 bases and J by 2 bases, with 12 bases between them. This CDR3 reads CASSPPGPQETQYF. CDR3 DNA: TGTGCCAGCAGCCCGCCGGGGCCACAAGAGACCCAGTACTTC. The full variable domain, rest sourced from reference TRBV5-4 and TRBJ2-5, is ETGVTQSPTHLIKTRGQQVTLRCSSQSGHNTVSWYQQALGQGPQFIFQYYREEENGRGNFPPRFSGLQFPNYSSELNVNALELDDSALYLCASSPPGPQETQYFGPGTRLLVL.

This clonotype appeared a few times. The chain joins TRBV6-2 or TRBV6-3 to TRBJ2-7, with D uncertain. This CDR3 spans 13 amino acids. V was pared by 2 bases and J by 7 bases, with 12 bases between. Germline CDR1 is MNHEY and CDR2 is SVGEGT. CDR3 sequence (DNA): TGTGCCAGCAGTTACGACGGCTCTCGGGAGCAGTACTTC. Translating gives CASSYDGSREQYF.

This clonotype showed up just a few times. The gene calls are TRBV7-3 and TRBJ2-1; 11 nucleotides match TRBD2. The V segment lost 4 bases and the J segment 8 bases; nucleotides outside the gene matches: 7. This CDR3 has 15 amino acids. CDR1 is SGHTA and CDR2 is FQGTGA in the germline V gene. The CDR3 nucleotides read TGTGCCAGCAGCTATTTTAGCGGGAGGGCCGATGAGCAGTTCTTC. It encodes CASSYFSGRADEQFF.

DNA of the CDR3: TGTGCCACCAGCAGGGAGACAGGGGTCGGAGAAAAACTGTTTTTT. It encodes CATSRETGVGEKLFF. This chain connects TRBV15 to TRBJ1-4, with 8 bases that match TRBD1. Trimming took 3 bases from V and 8 from J; bases not matched to a gene: 8. The CDR3 sequence is 15 residues long. CDR1 and CDR2 from the germline V gene are LNHNV and YYDKDF (reference sequence). The variable domain in full, completed from reference TRBV15 and TRBJ1-4, reads DAMVIQNPRYQVTQFGKPVTLSCSQTLNHNVMYWYQQKSSQAPKLLFHYYDKDFNNEADTPDNFQSRRPNTSFCFLDIRSPGLGDTAMYLCATSRETGVGEKLFFGSGTQLSVL.

This clonotype was counted ten times or more. The V call is TRBV7-2, the J call TRBJ2-7; no reliable D call. V lost 5 bases and J 3 bases, leaving 11 bases between the germline ends. The germline V gene encodes CDR1 SGHTA and CDR2 FQGNSA. The CDR3 runs to 13 residues. CDR3 in amino acids: CASSPAGYYEQYF. In DNA, the CDR3 is TGTGCCAGCAGCCCGGCAGGATACTACGAGCAGTACTTC.

The genes are TRBV4-2 and TRBJ2-1; perhaps TRBD2 as D (6 bases). The CDR3 extends over 14 amino acids. Trimming pared 4 bases from V and 6 bases from J, leaving 13 bases between. Germline V gene lookup returns CDR1 LGHNA and CDR2 YNFKEQ. Here the CDR3 DNA reads TGTGCCAGCAGCCCGGGGACTGATCCCAATGAGCAGTTCTTC. Its translation is CASSPGTDPNEQFF.

The chain combines TRBV5-6 with TRBJ1-6; D gene ambiguous. V was cut by 4 bases and J by 9 bases, with 17 bases left in between. CDR1 is SGHDT, CDR2 YYEEEE, per germline. The CDR3 has 15 residues. The CDR3 bases are TGTGCCAGCAGCACCCGGGCCACAGTTTCTTCACCCCTCCACTTT. Encoded protein: CASSTRATVSSPLHF. The variable domain in full, with the rest retrieved from reference TRBV5-6 and TRBJ1-6, is DAGVTQSPTHLIKTRGQQVTLRCSPKSGHDTVSWYQQALGQGPQFIFQYYEEEERQRGNFPDRFSGHQFPNYSSELNVNALLLGDSALYLCASSTRATVSSPLHFGNGTRLTVT.

This clonotype was counted many times. A read error may account for a junction end that differs from germline. V and J are TRBV25-1 and TRBJ2-1; D unresolved. This CDR3 is 13 amino acids long. From germline, CDR1 is MGHDK and CDR2 SYGVNS. The CDR3: CVSSAQQHNEQFF. The CDR3 DNA reads TGTGTCAGCAGTGCCCAACAGCACAATGAGCAGTTCTTC.

This clonotype was seen repeatedly, ten times or more. This chain connects TRBV6-2 or TRBV6-3 to TRBJ1-1; D unclear. Trimming cost V 4 bases and J 0 bases, with 9 bases left between them. The germline V gene encodes CDR1 MNHEY and CDR2 SVGEGT. This CDR3 has 14 amino acids. The CDR3 sequence is CASSSGSMNTEAFF. As DNA, the CDR3 is TGTGCCAGCAGTTCGGGCTCAATGAACACTGAAGCTTTCTTT.

With regard to this clonotype: Mismatch with germline at one junction end may stem from a read error. This chain uses TRBV28 with TRBJ1-1; D is unresolved. The germline gives CDR1 MDHEN, CDR2 SYDVKM. The CDR3 sequence is 10 residues long. The CDR3 DNA is TGTGCCAGCAGTAGGCAAAGGGCTATCTTT. Encoded protein: CASSRQRAIF.